A single sample is the source of the 25 T cell receptor beta chains below, sequenced in a study of blood T cell repertoires in COVID-19. The table came from immunoSEQ multiplex PCR; TCRdb's copy has only in-frame clones and leaves some out. The sample yields roughly 220,000 clones, about four fifths seen once. Sequenced input: peripheral blood. All receptors come from an elderly woman with COVID-19, enrolled during active disease.

The chain employs TRBV6-5 and TRBJ1-2; perhaps TRBD1 as D (6 bases). This CDR3 region has 13 residues. Germline V lookup: CDR1 MNHEY, CDR2 SVGAGI. Trimming shortened V by 6 bases and J by 5 bases, and 13 bases separated the two germline ends. CDR3 residues: CASRLGQRYGYTF. The CDR3 nucleotides read TGTGCCAGCAGACTTGGACAGCGGTATGGCTACACCTTC.

A few counts support this clone. The chain has TRBV6-1 and TRBJ1-1, with D possibly TRBD1 on 5 matching bases. V lost 3 bases and J 6 bases, leaving 11 bases between the germline ends. CDR3 length: 13 residues. Germline V gives CDR1 MNHNS, CDR2 SASEGT. CDR3 protein: CASSDLRVSEAFF. The CDR3 DNA sequence: TGTGCCAGCAGTGACCTCAGGGTATCTGAAGCTTTCTTT.

The chain joins TRBV7-9 to TRBJ2-7, with TRBD1 matching over 7 bases. CDR3 length equals 11 residues. CDR1 and CDR2 (germline): SEHNR, FQNEAQ (reference sequence). The V gene end was trimmed by 5 bases and the J gene end by 9 bases; junction bases not matched to a gene: 4. CDR3 residues: CASSTGAAQYF. The DNA for the CDR3 is TGTGCCAGCAGCACAGGGGCTGCGCAGTACTTC.

The chain carries TRBV11-2 and TRBJ2-3, with D maybe TRBD2 (7 bases). V lost 8 bases and J lost 4, with 25 bases in between. The length of the CDR3 is 17 residues. Germline CDR1 and CDR2: SGHAT and FQNNGV. The CDR3 coding sequence is TGTGCCAGCTCCCCGGCCGGGGCGAGGGGGAGGGCAGATACGCAGTATTTT. Protein: CASSPAGARGRADTQYF.

The rearrangement links TRBV7-2 to TRBJ2-5; the D gene is possibly TRBD1 (5 bases). V was shortened by 2 bases and J by 4 bases, with 5 bases between the two germline ends. Looked up from germline, CDR1 is SGHTA and CDR2 is FQGNSA. The CDR3 covers 12 residues. The CDR3 spells CASSLQGETQYF. The CDR3 coding sequence is TGTGCCAGCAGCTTACAGGGAGAGACCCAGTACTTC.

Only one count was recorded for this clone. V and J are TRBV3-1 (or the pseudogene TRBV3-2) and TRBJ1-2; D is unclear. The CDR3 is 14 amino acids. V lost 1 base and J lost 4, with 10 bases in between. From germline, CDR1 is LGHDT and CDR2 YNNKEL (reference sequence). For the CDR3, the DNA is TGTGCCAGCAGCCAAGTCGACACCCGCTATGGCTACACCTTC. Amino acid sequence: CASSQVDTRYGYTF.

This chain joins TRBV30 and TRBJ1-3; D is perhaps TRBD1 (5 bases). The V gene's germline CDR1 is GTSNPN and CDR2 SVGIG (reference sequence). Trimming left V 2 bases short and J 4 bases short, with 18 bases between. The CDR3 sequence is 16 residues long. The CDR3 loop is CAWSRKTASTGNTIYF. DNA for the CDR3: TGTGCCTGGAGTAGGAAGACAGCGAGTACGGGAAACACCATATATTTT.

The V call is TRBV7-2, the J call TRBJ2-7, with 7 bases fitting TRBD1. Germline-derived CDR1 and CDR2 are SGHTA and FQGNSA. The CDR3 extends over 14 amino acids. V lost 3 bases to trimming and J lost 2 bases; unmatched junction nucleotides: 4. CDR3 DNA sequence: TGTGCCAGCAGCTTGGCAGGGGGTACCTACGAGCAGTACTTC. Residues: CASSLAGGTYEQYF.

The genes are TRBV10-3 and TRBJ1-2; D perhaps matches TRBD1 (5 bases). Germline lookup yields CDR1 ENHRY and CDR2 SYGVKD. CDR3 size: 16 residues. V lost 5 bases to trimming and J lost 0 bases, with 16 bases between them. The CDR3 sequence: CAISLNPTGANYGYTF. In nucleotides, the CDR3 is TGTGCCATCAGTCTCAATCCAACAGGAGCTAACTATGGCTACACCTTC.

The chain is built from TRBV29-1 and TRBJ1-1; TRBD1 matches at 7 bases. The V gene end was trimmed by 7 bases and the J gene end by 1 base; junction bases not matched to a gene: 6. The germline gives CDR1 SQVTM, CDR2 ANQGSEA. CDR3 length: 13 residues. CDR3 protein: CSGGDRANTEAFF. DNA for the CDR3: TGCAGCGGCGGAGACAGGGCGAACACTGAAGCTTTCTTT.

The chain links TRBV19 to TRBJ1-2; 8 positions match TRBD1. CDR3 length equals 16 residues. V shed 3 bases and J 4 bases; nucleotides not matched to a gene: 10. Germline lookup yields CDR1 LNHDA and CDR2 SQIVND (reference sequence). The CDR3 region has the DNA TGTGCCAGTAGTATTTTCCCCACAGGGGGACTCTATGGCTACACCTTC. This codes for CASSIFPTGGLYGYTF.

The CDR3 coding sequence is TGTGCCAGCAGCTTGATTCAGAACAATCAGCCCCAGCATTTT. This gives the protein CASSLIQNNQPQHF. The rearrangement joins TRBV5-6 to TRBJ1-5; D is ambiguous. Germline V lookup: CDR1 SGHDT, CDR2 YYEEEE. Deletions cut 1 base from V and 3 bases from J, with 8 bases between. The CDR3 extends over 14 amino acids.

This clone was seen just once. The gene calls are TRBV7-9 and TRBJ1-5; 10 bases line up with TRBD1. The germline CDR1 and CDR2 sequences are SEHNR and FQNEAQ (reference sequence). The J segment lost 2 bases and the V segment lost 4 bases, leaving 5 bases of the junction unmatched. The CDR3 runs to 16 residues. CDR3 loop: CASSSTGGGGNQPQHF. The CDR3 coding sequence is TGTGCCAGCAGCTCGACAGGGGGCGGGGGCAATCAGCCCCAGCATTTT.

This clone showed up just a few times. The chain uses TRBV5-4 and TRBJ1-4, with D possibly TRBD1 on 5 matching bases. The germline V gene encodes CDR1 SGHNT and CDR2 YYREEE (reference sequence). This CDR3 is built from 14 residues. V gave up 4 bases and J gave up 6 bases, with 13 bases separating them. The CDR3: CASSGGTYDEKLFF. The CDR3 DNA reads TGTGCCAGCAGCGGCGGGACTTATGATGAAAAACTGTTTTTT.

V usage is TRBV30 and J usage is TRBJ2-7, with 8 positions matching TRBD2. CDR3 length: 13 amino acids. Germline V gene sequence: CDR1 GTSNPN, CDR2 SVGIG (reference sequence). V shed 5 bases and J 4 bases; nucleotides not matched to a gene: 7. CDR3 DNA sequence: TGTGCCTGGGACACGGGGGGGGGATACGAGCAGTACTTC. It specifies CAWDTGGGYEQYF.

The rearrangement links TRBV4-1 to TRBJ2-4, with D perhaps matching TRBD2 (6 bases). Germline V gene data show CDR1 as MGHRA and CDR2 as YSYEKL. V gave up 1 base and J gave up 1 base, with 14 bases separating them. CDR3 size: 17 residues. The CDR3, as DNA: TGCGCCAGCAGCCAAGGGGGGGTTGCGGGGGCCAAAAACATTCAGTACTTC. It yields the protein CASSQGGVAGAKNIQYF.

CDR3 residues: CASSSPGTAYYEQYF. CDR3 nucleotide sequence: TGTGCCAGCAGTTCCCCCGGGACAGCTTACTACGAGCAGTACTTC. The rearrangement links TRBV6-2 or TRBV6-3 to TRBJ2-7; 7 bases align to TRBD1. J was trimmed by 3 bases and V by 4 bases; bases with no gene match: 9. The CDR3 is 15 amino acids. Germline CDR1 is MNHEY and CDR2 is SVGEGT.

The chain has TRBV5-4 and TRBJ2-2; 10 positions match TRBD1. Trimming at V came to 0 bases and at J to 5 bases, leaving 1 base not matched to a gene. The germline V gene has CDR1 SGHNT and CDR2 YYREEE (reference sequence). The CDR3 totals 15 residues. The CDR3 DNA sequence: TGTGCCAGCAGCTTGGGGGACAGGGGTACCGGGGAGCTGTTTTTT. Its protein product is CASSLGDRGTGELFF.

The V call is TRBV28, the J call TRBJ2-7, with D unclear. Germline V lookup: CDR1 MDHEN, CDR2 SYDVKM. CDR3 length equals 14 residues. V was cut by 8 bases and J by 0 bases, with 14 bases left in between. The CDR3 DNA is TGTGCCAGCGACACTTCTCCGAGCTCCTACGAGCAGTACTTC. Translated: CASDTSPSSYEQYF.

V gene TRBV4-3 combines with J gene TRBJ1-1, with 7 bases matching TRBD1. V lost 1 base and J lost 2; bases outside the gene matches: 7. The germline V gene encodes CDR1 LGHNA and CDR2 YSLEER. This CDR3 is built from 16 residues. DNA of the CDR3: TGCGCCAGCAGCCAAGGGTCCGGGACAGTTAACACTGAAGCTTTCTTT. It specifies CASSQGSGTVNTEAFF.

The chain recombines TRBV5-1 with TRBJ2-2; TRBD1 matches at 8 bases. V dropped 7 bases and J dropped 2; count of bases not matched to a gene: 7. Germline values: CDR1 SGHRS, CDR2 YFSETQ. The CDR3 loop spans 15 amino acids. The CDR3 DNA reads TGCGCCAGCCACGCCGGGACAGGTAACACCGGGGAGCTGTTTTTT. This encodes CASHAGTGNTGELFF.

This clone was seen a single time. The gene calls are TRBV3-1 (or the pseudogene TRBV3-2) and TRBJ2-5; 11 nucleotides line up with TRBD2. Germline V CDR1 and CDR2: LGHDT, YNNKEL (reference sequence). There are 17 residues in the CDR3. After removal of 3 bases from V and 4 bases from J, the junction contained 10 bases not matched to a gene. This chain's CDR3 is CASSHISSGGALETQYF. The CDR3 DNA reads TGTGCCAGCAGCCACATTAGTAGCGGGGGGGCCTTAGAGACCCAGTACTTC.

The rearrangement uses TRBV18 and TRBJ1-4; D gene ambiguous. Trimming removed 3 bases at V and 8 bases at J, with 7 bases between. Germline CDR1 reads KGHSH; CDR2 reads LQKENI. This CDR3 spans 12 amino acids. This CDR3 is CASSPDREKLFF. CDR3 DNA sequence: TGTGCCAGCTCACCTGATAGAGAAAAACTGTTTTTT.

The chain recombines TRBV6-2 or TRBV6-3 with TRBJ2-1; weak D call: TRBD2 (6 bases). The V end was cut by 6 bases, the J end by 0 bases, with 12 bases between. The CDR3 is made up of 15 amino acids. CDR1 is MNHEY, CDR2 SVGEGT, per germline. The CDR3 coding sequence is TGTGCCAGCAGCCGCCTAGCGACCTCCTACAATGAGCAGTTCTTC. Translating it yields CASSRLATSYNEQFF.

The rearrangement joins TRBV4-1 to TRBJ2-4, with 10 bases fitting TRBD2. V gave up 4 bases and J gave up 7 bases; unmatched junction bases: 4. Looked up from germline, CDR1 is MGHRA and CDR2 is YSYEKL. This CDR3 is built from 14 residues. CDR3 DNA: TGCGCCAGCAGCCCAGCGGGAGGGAGGAACATTCAGTACTTC. It is translated as CASSPAGGRNIQYF.